Detailed here is one T cell receptor beta chain. The data derive from a study of blood T cell repertoires in COVID-19. For the study at large: The United States, Italy and Spain provided the acute and convalescent COVID-19 samples. T cells, B-cell-depleted T cells, or PBMCs provided the cDNA or gDNA that served as material.

CDR1 LGHDT and CDR2 YNNKEL come from the germline V gene (reference sequence). V lost 0 bases and J lost 8; bases outside the gene matches: 9. CDR3 size: 15 residues. As originally analysed: Estimated nucleated cell counts came from reference gene primer amplification. TCRdb keeps only in-frame clones here, not all; method: immunoSEQ multiplex PCR. D and trimming were read from the DNA, whereas the V and J calls and clone size are those reported in that table. This table holds 35,000 to 50,000 clones, about 90% found once. This sequence joins TRBV3-1 (or the pseudogene TRBV3-2) and TRBJ2-7; 8 nucleotides agree with TRBD2. Sequencing input: peripheral blood. This receptor was identified in a man aged 45-65 years with active COVID-19. The CDR3 spells CASSQDMSGSNKQYF. CDR3 DNA sequence: TGTGCCAGCAGCCAAGACATGAGCGGGAGTAACAAGCAGTACTTC.